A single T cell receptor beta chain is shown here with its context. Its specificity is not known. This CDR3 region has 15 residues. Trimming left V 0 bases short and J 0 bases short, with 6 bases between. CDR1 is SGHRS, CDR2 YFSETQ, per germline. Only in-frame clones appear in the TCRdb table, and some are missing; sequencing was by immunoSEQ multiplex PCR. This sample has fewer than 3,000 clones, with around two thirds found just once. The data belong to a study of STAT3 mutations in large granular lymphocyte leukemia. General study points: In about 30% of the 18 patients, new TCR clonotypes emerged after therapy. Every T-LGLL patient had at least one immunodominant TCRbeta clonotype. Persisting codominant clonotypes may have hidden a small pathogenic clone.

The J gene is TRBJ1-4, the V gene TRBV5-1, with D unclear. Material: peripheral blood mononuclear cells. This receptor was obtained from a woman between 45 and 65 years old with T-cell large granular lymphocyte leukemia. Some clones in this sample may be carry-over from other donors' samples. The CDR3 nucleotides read TGCGCCAGCAGCTTGGGACTTACAACTAATGAAAAACTGTTTTTT. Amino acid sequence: CASSLGLTTNEKLFF.